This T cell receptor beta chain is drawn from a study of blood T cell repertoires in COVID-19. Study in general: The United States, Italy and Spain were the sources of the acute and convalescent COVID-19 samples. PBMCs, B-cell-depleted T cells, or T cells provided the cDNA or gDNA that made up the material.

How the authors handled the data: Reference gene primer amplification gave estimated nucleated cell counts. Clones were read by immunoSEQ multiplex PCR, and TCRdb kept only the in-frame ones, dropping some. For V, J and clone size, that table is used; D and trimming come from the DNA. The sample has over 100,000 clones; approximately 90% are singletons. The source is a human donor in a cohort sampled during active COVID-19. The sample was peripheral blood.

CDR3 bases: TGTGCCAGCAGTGGGCGGGCAGGGGTCTCCATGAACACTGAAGCTTTCTTT. Protein product: CASSGRAGVSMNTEAFF. This chain uses TRBV27 with TRBJ1-1; perhaps TRBD1 as D (6 bases). Trimming pared 5 bases from V and 0 bases from J, leaving 19 bases between. The CDR3 length is 17 residues. CDR1 is MNHEY and CDR2 is SMNVEV in the germline V gene (reference sequence).